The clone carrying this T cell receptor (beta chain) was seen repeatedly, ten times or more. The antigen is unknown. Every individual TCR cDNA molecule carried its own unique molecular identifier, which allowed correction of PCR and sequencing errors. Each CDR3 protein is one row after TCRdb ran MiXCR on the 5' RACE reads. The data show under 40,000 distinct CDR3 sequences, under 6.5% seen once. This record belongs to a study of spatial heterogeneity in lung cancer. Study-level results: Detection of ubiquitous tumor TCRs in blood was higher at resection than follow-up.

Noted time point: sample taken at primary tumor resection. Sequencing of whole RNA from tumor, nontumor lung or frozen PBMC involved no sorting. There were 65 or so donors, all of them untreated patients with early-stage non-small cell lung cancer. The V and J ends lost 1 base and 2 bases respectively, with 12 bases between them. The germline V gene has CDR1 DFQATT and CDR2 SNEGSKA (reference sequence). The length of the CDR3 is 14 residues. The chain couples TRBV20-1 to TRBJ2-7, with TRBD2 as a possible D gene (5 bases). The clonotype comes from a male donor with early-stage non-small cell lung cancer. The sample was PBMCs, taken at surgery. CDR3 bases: TGCAGTGCTAGAGTCGGGCGGAGGACCTACGAGCAGTACTTC. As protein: CSARVGRRTYEQYF.